Listed below are T cell receptor beta chains from one sample, sequenced in a study of OX40 agonist ivuxolimab in advanced cancers. Repertoires were generated with immunoSEQ multiplex PCR, while TCRdb's copy carries only in-frame clones and drops some. The repertoire holds roughly 24,000 clones, with roughly 84% as singletons. The input for sequencing was CD4+ or CD8+ T cells sorted from blood, taken in a trial of the OX40 agonist ivuxolimab. The source is an adult with an advanced solid tumor such as melanoma, head and neck, liver or kidney cancer. The CDR3 runs from the conserved cysteine through the conserved F or W. Each record gives: J gene, V gene, CDR3 protein.

J gene: TRBJ1-6
V gene: TRBV5-1
CDR3 protein: CASSLDQGALPLHF

J gene: TRBJ2-2
V gene: TRBV28
CDR3 protein: CASSFGGTATGELFF

J gene: TRBJ2-1
V gene: TRBV4-1
CDR3 protein: CASSQVFTPPSYNEQFF

J gene: TRBJ2-7
V gene: TRBV4-1
CDR3 protein: CASSQVRTAGYEQYF

J gene: TRBJ2-3
V gene: TRBV7-6
CDR3 protein: CASSLGGNPTDTQYF

J gene: TRBJ2-3
V gene: TRBV5-4
CDR3 protein: CATLGGPHSDTQYF

J gene: TRBJ2-5
V gene: TRBV10-3
CDR3 protein: CAISDGLEETQYF

J gene: TRBJ2-7
V gene: TRBV5-4
CDR3 protein: CASSLGREHYEQYF

J gene: TRBJ1-3
V gene: TRBV21-1
CDR3 protein: CASSKKGNTDSSSGNTIYF

J gene: TRBJ1-1
V gene: TRBV10-3
CDR3 protein: CAISEGRTGGAFF

J gene: TRBJ2-1
V gene: TRBV6-6
CDR3 protein: CASSSGQGQHNEQFF

J gene: TRBJ1-4
V gene: TRBV7-2
CDR3 protein: CASSVRARGEKLFF

J gene: TRBJ2-5
V gene: TRBV6-5
CDR3 protein: CATRGLKPQETQYF

J gene: TRBJ2-2
V gene: TRBV4-3
CDR3 protein: CASSQAEALAANTGELFF

J gene: TRBJ2-6
V gene: TRBV27
CDR3 protein: CASSLAGANVLTF

J gene: TRBJ2-1
V gene: TRBV19
CDR3 protein: CASTGRGGVRNEQFF

J gene: TRBJ1-5
V gene: TRBV7-8
CDR3 protein: CASSLVAGGNQPQHF

J gene: TRBJ2-7
V gene: TRBV6-6
CDR3 protein: CATKERERYEQYF

J gene: NA
V gene: TRBV7-8
CDR3 protein: CASSPQADRGSYEQYF

J gene: TRBJ2-1
V gene: TRBV13
CDR3 protein: CASSFRTSGANEQFF

J gene: TRBJ2-7
V gene: TRBV6-1
CDR3 protein: CASSDTGKYDYYEQYF

J gene: TRBJ2-3
V gene: TRBV25-1
CDR3 protein: CASSETPGDTQYF

J gene: TRBJ2-5
V gene: TRBV9
CDR3 protein: CASSVTPGAGVGETQYF

J gene: TRBJ2-7
V gene: TRBV6-1
CDR3 protein: CATRQGSYEQYF

J gene: TRBJ2-7
V gene: TRBV5-4
CDR3 protein: CASSLRTGVYEQYF

J gene: TRBJ2-2
V gene: TRBV18
CDR3 protein: CASSSGGNTGELFF

J gene: TRBJ2-7
V gene: TRBV6-5
CDR3 protein: CAILLTAGSKYEQYF

J gene: TRBJ2-3
V gene: TRBV7-9
CDR3 protein: CALQLAASTDTQYF

J gene: TRBJ1-3
V gene: TRBV10-3
CDR3 protein: CAISEFRTTIYF

J gene: TRBJ1-5
V gene: TRBV29-1
CDR3 protein: CSVKTGRDQPQHF

J gene: TRBJ2-3
V gene: TRBV2
CDR3 protein: CASSQTSGGADTQYF

J gene: TRBJ2-7
V gene: TRBV11-2
CDR3 protein: CASSWGTGGSYEQYF

J gene: TRBJ2-2
V gene: TRBV5-1
CDR3 protein: CASSLAQDSGNTGELFF

J gene: TRBJ2-5
V gene: TRBV20-1
CDR3 protein: CSAQAGETQYF

J gene: TRBJ2-5
V gene: TRBV5-4
CDR3 protein: CASSSAGGKETQYF

J gene: TRBJ2-1
V gene: TRBV10-1
CDR3 protein: CASSEALAGPGNEQFF

J gene: TRBJ1-1
V gene: TRBV2
CDR3 protein: CASTRDRGLTEAFF

J gene: TRBJ2-2
V gene: TRBV9
CDR3 protein: CASSVDWTGGGNTGELFF

J gene: TRBJ1-1
V gene: TRBV7-9
CDR3 protein: CASSIYRENTEAFF

J gene: TRBJ2-7
V gene: TRBV2
CDR3 protein: CASSEMGVTYEQYF